A single sample gave rise to the 22 T cell receptor beta chains below, sequenced in a study of T-cell reconstitution after alpha-beta-depleted transplantation in children. Unique molecular identifiers featured in how the TCRbeta library was prepared. TCRdb re-called the PCR reads through MiXCR, storing one row per CDR3 protein. The sample lists about 470,000 distinct CDR3 sequences; roughly 44% were seen once. Sample: PBMCs, taken before TCRalphabeta/CD19-depleted stem cell transplant. These receptors were taken from a girl aged 2-15 years with aplastic anemia, due to receive a stem cell transplant.

J is TRBJ1-4 and V is TRBV5-1; D is unresolved. CDR3 length equals 13 residues. The germline V and J ends were trimmed by 4 bases and 6 bases, with 10 bases remaining between them. Germline V gene lookup returns CDR1 SGHRS and CDR2 YFSETQ. The CDR3 coding sequence is TGCGCCAGCAGCCCCTCGGGAGATGAAAAACTGTTTTTT. Its translation: CASSPSGDEKLFF.

The V call is TRBV5-1, the J call TRBJ2-7, with TRBD2 matching 7 bases. J gave up 2 bases and V 0 bases, and 5 bases lay outside the gene matches. Germline V gene sequence: CDR1 SGHRS, CDR2 YFSETQ. The length of the CDR3 is 15 residues. In nucleotides, the CDR3 is TGCGCCAGCAGCTTGGCGGCTAGCGGAACCTACGAGCAGTACTTC. Its protein is CASSLAASGTYEQYF.

This clonotype came up a few times. The CDR3 is CASSTLAGGPMGDEQFF. In nucleotides, the CDR3 is TGTGCCAGCTCAACTCTAGCGGGAGGACCAATGGGCGATGAGCAGTTCTTC. The chain carries TRBV18 and TRBJ2-1; 11 nucleotides align to TRBD2. Germline assignment: CDR1 KGHSH and CDR2 LQKENI. CDR3 length: 17 amino acids. V lost 5 bases and J lost 8; bases outside the gene matches: 14.

This chain uses TRBV5-1 with TRBJ2-1, with a possible D match to TRBD1 (5 bases). CDR3 length: 11 residues. V was clipped by 6 bases and J by 8 bases, with 9 bases between them. CDR1 and CDR2 from the germline V gene are SGHRS and YFSETQ. The CDR3, as DNA: TGCGCCAGCAAGTGGGGCCATGAGCAGTTCTTC. It yields the protein CASKWGHEQFF.

The chain is built from TRBV28 and TRBJ2-5; D is ambiguous. V shed 4 bases and J shed 4 bases, with 13 bases lying between them. Germline CDR1 and CDR2: MDHEN and SYDVKM. The CDR3 covers 14 residues. The CDR3 DNA is TGTGCCAGCAGTTACGCCGACCGGGCAGAGACCCAGTACTTC. It yields the protein CASSYADRAETQYF.

This clonotype was observed at least ten times. V and J are TRBV18 and TRBJ2-5; D uncertain. There are 14 residues in the CDR3. Germline V gene lookup returns CDR1 KGHSH and CDR2 LQKENI. V was shortened by 1 base and J by 5 bases, with 11 bases between the two germline ends. The CDR3 nucleotides are TGTGCCAGCTCACCACGAGTAGAGTTGGAGACCCAGTACTTC. Translation: CASSPRVELETQYF.

This clonotype showed up just a few times. The chain employs TRBV20-1 and TRBJ2-5; TRBD2 aligns across 13 bases. The CDR3 covers 16 residues. Germline V lookup: CDR1 DFQATT, CDR2 SNEGSKA (reference sequence). Germline trimming cut 0 bases from V and 4 bases from J; bases unmatched to any gene: 5. The DNA of the CDR3 is TGCAGTGCTAGAGATCCGACTAGCGGGAGGATAGAGACCCAGTACTTC. Amino acid sequence: CSARDPTSGRIETQYF.

V gene TRBV10-3 combines with J gene TRBJ2-7, with D possibly matching TRBD1 (6 bases). This CDR3 comprises 13 residues. With 6 bases removed from V and 6 bases from J, the gap between germline ends came to 15 bases. Germline loops: CDR1 ENHRY, CDR2 SYGVKD. The chain's CDR3 is CAISSQGNGEQYF. In DNA form, the CDR3 reads TGTGCCATCAGCTCTCAGGGGAACGGCGAGCAGTACTTC.

This clonotype was counted between two and nine times. This sequence joins TRBV4-3 and TRBJ2-7; the D is unclear. With 0 bases removed from V and 0 bases from J, the gap between germline ends came to 6 bases. The CDR3 spans 14 residues. Germline loops: CDR1 LGHNA, CDR2 YSLEER. CDR3 in DNA: TGCGCCAGCAGCCAAGACCGGCTCTCCTACGAGCAGTACTTC. Its translation is CASSQDRLSYEQYF.

CDR3 sequence reads: CASSPGGRGVLDEQFF. Here the CDR3 DNA reads TGTGCCAGCAGCCCAGGGGGGCGGGGGGTTTTGGATGAGCAGTTCTTC. The V and J genes are TRBV9 and TRBJ2-1; D possibly corresponds to TRBD2 (8 bases). In germline, CDR1 is SGDLS, CDR2 YYNGEE. This CDR3 is built from 16 residues. V lost 4 bases and J lost 8, with 22 bases in between.

This clonotype appeared once. The chain links TRBV12-3 or TRBV12-4 to TRBJ2-1; 12 bases are shared with TRBD2. This CDR3 has 15 amino acids. V dropped 5 bases and J dropped 8; count of bases not matched to a gene: 7. CDR3 protein: CASSLRTSGVHEQFF. The CDR3 nucleotides read TGTGCCAGCAGTCTCCGGACTAGCGGGGTACATGAGCAGTTCTTC.

The chain recombines TRBV20-1 with TRBJ2-7, with TRBD1 identical over 7 bases. With V trimmed by 6 bases and J by 4 bases, 9 bases remained unmatched. Germline V CDR1 and CDR2: DFQATT, SNEGSKA (reference sequence). The CDR3 contains 13 residues. The CDR3 coding sequence is TGCAGTGCAGGGACAGCGCCTACTTACGAGCAGTACTTC. Its protein product is CSAGTAPTYEQYF.

The V call is TRBV28, the J call TRBJ2-3; D call uncertain. CDR1 is MDHEN, CDR2 SYDVKM, per germline. The CDR3 is made up of 15 amino acids. Trimming removed 2 bases from V and 0 bases from J, with 9 bases in between. The CDR3 DNA follows: TGTGCCAGCAGTTTAGTCGACATTAGCACAGATACGCAGTATTTT. Translated, it gives CASSLVDISTDTQYF.

This clonotype was counted only a few times. The V gene is TRBV6-4, the J gene TRBJ2-3; 9 bases line up with TRBD2. CDR1 MRHNA and CDR2 SNTAGT come from the germline V gene. J lost 4 bases, V lost 5 bases, and 7 bases had no gene match. The CDR3 runs to 15 residues. The CDR3, as DNA: TGTGCCAGCAGTCCAGAGGCGGGAGGGCCAGATACGCAGTATTTT. Its translation is CASSPEAGGPDTQYF.

This chain connects TRBV5-4 to TRBJ2-3, with 7 positions matching TRBD1. The CDR3 runs to 14 residues. The V gene's germline CDR1 is SGHNT and CDR2 YYREEE (reference sequence). V was pared by 4 bases and J by 6 bases, with 8 bases of the junction left unmatched. CDR3 DNA sequence: TGTGCCAGCAGCGACGCGACAGGGTGGGATACGCAGTATTTT. It encodes CASSDATGWDTQYF.

V usage is TRBV11-3 and J usage is TRBJ2-1; 8 nucleotides align to TRBD2. Looked up from germline, CDR1 is SGHNT and CDR2 is YENEEA. V gave up 3 bases and J gave up 9 bases; unmatched junction bases: 10. This CDR3 is 15 amino acids long. The CDR3 here is CASSLGSGSYSEQFF. The CDR3 DNA is TGTGCCAGCAGCTTGGGGAGCGGGAGTTACTCTGAGCAGTTCTTC.

This clonotype was counted at least ten times. The chain uses TRBV9 and TRBJ1-4; 9 bases are a match to TRBD1. There are 14 residues in the CDR3. Germline-derived CDR1 and CDR2 are SGDLS and YYNGEE. With V trimmed by 4 bases and J by 6 bases, 4 bases remained unmatched. CDR3 nucleotides: TGTGCCAGCAGCCCTCGGACAGGGGATGAAAAACTGTTTTTT. It is translated as CASSPRTGDEKLFF.

This clonotype was recorded many times. The chain is built from TRBV10-2 and TRBJ2-5; D gene ambiguous. Germline V lookup: CDR1 WSHSY, CDR2 SAAADI. Trimming left V 3 bases short and J 3 bases short, with 8 bases between. The length of the CDR3 is 13 residues. CDR3 region: CASSEGRKETQYF. CDR3 coding DNA: TGCGCCAGCAGTGAAGGTCGGAAAGAGACCCAGTACTTC.

The chain couples TRBV4-1 to TRBJ2-5, with TRBD2 as a possible D gene (7 bases). V was cut by 4 bases and J by 5 bases, with 14 bases left in between. The CDR3 runs 14 residues. Germline V gives CDR1 MGHRA, CDR2 YSYEKL. CDR3: CASSLEGGAETQYF. The CDR3 bases are TGCGCCAGCAGCCTCGAGGGGGGGGCGGAGACCCAGTACTTC.

This clonotype was observed many times. The rearrangement joins TRBV12-3 or TRBV12-4 to TRBJ2-2, with TRBD2 matching 7 bases. The V gene end was trimmed by 6 bases and the J gene end by 4 bases; junction bases not matched to a gene: 8. This CDR3 has 15 amino acids. CDR3 protein: CASSSGWGGTGELFF. DNA for the CDR3: TGTGCCAGCAGCTCGGGTTGGGGGGGCACCGGGGAGCTGTTTTTT.

Note on this clonotype: At one of its ends the junction is not consistent with the germline gene, which may arise from a read error. This sequence joins TRBV12-3 or TRBV12-4 and TRBJ2-7, with D unclear. This CDR3 spans 12 amino acids. In DNA form, the CDR3 reads TGTGCCGGCAGTTCCGTTACCTACGAGCAGTACTTC. It yields the protein CAGSSVTYEQYF.

The chain joins TRBV13 to TRBJ2-1, with 7 bases lining up with TRBD2. The CDR3 consists of 11 residues. J was trimmed by 13 bases and V by 3 bases; bases with no gene match: 3. Germline CDR1 is PRHDT and CDR2 is FYEKMQ (reference sequence). The CDR3 region has the DNA TGTGCCAGCAGCTTCGAAGCGGGACAGTTCTTC. Its translation is CASSFEAGQFF. The full variable domain, its missing parts supplied by reference TRBV13 and TRBJ2-1, is AAGVIQSPRHLIKEKRETATLKCYPIPRHDTVYWYQQGPGQDPQFLISFYEKMQSDKGSIPDRFSAQQFSDYHSELNMSSLELGDSALYFCASSFEAGQFFGPGTRLTVL.